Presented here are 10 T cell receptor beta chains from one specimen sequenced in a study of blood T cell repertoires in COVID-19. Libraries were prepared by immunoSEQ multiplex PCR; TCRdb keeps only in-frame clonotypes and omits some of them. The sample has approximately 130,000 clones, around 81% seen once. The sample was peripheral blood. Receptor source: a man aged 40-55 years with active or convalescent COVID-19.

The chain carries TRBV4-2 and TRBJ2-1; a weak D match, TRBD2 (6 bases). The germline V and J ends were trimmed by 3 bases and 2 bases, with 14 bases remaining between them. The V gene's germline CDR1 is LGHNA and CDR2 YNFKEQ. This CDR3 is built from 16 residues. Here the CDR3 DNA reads TGTGCCAGCAGCCACAGCGAGGGACTCCCCTACAATGAGCAGTTCTTC. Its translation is CASSHSEGLPYNEQFF.

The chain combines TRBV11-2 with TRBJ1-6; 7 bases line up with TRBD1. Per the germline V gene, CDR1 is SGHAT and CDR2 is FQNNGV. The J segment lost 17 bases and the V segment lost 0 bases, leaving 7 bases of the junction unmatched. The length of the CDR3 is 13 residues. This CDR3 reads CASSLDRGQTFHF. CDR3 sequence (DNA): TGTGCCAGCAGCTTAGACCGGGGACAGACGTTCCACTTT.

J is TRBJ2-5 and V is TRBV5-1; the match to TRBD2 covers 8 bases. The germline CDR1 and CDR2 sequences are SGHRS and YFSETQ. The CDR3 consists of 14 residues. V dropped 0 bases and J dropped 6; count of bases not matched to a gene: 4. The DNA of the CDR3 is TGCGCCAGCAGCTTGGCCCGGGGGGGAAAGACCCAGTACTTC. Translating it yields CASSLARGGKTQYF.

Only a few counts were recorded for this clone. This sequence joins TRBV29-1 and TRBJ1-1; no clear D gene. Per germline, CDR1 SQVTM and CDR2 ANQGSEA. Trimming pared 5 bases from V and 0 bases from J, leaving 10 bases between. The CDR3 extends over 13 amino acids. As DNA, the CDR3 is TGCAGCGTTCAAGCATCCCTGAACACTGAAGCTTTCTTT. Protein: CSVQASLNTEAFF.

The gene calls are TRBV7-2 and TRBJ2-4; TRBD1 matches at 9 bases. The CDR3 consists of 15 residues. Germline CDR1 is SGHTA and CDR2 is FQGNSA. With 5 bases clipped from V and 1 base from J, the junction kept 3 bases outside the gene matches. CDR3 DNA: TGTGCCAGCAGCACACAGGGGGCTGCCAAAAACATTCAGTACTTC. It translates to CASSTQGAAKNIQYF.

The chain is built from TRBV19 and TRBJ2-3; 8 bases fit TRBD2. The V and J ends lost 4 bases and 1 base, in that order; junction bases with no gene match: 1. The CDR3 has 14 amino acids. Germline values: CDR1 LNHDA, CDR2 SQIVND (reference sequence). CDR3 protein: CASSTGGGTDTQYF. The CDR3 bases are TGTGCCAGTAGTACGGGGGGGGGCACAGATACGCAGTATTTT.

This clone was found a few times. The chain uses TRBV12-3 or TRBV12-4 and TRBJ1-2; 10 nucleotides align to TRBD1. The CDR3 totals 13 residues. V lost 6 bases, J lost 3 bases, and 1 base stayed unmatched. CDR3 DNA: TGTGCCAGCAGGACAGGGGGCTACTATGGCTACACCTTC. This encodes CASRTGGYYGYTF.

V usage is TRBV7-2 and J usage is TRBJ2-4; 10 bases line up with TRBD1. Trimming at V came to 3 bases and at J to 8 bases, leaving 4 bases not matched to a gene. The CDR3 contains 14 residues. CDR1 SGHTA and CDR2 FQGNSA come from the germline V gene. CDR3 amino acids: CASSLRQGADIQYF. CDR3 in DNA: TGTGCCAGCAGCTTGAGACAGGGGGCTGACATTCAGTACTTC. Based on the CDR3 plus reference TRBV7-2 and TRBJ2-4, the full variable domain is GAGVSQSPSNKVTEKGKDVELRCDPISGHTALYWYRQSLGQGLEFLIYFQGNSAPDKSGLPSDRFSAERTGGSVSTLTIQRTQQEDSAVYLCASSLRQGADIQYFGAGTRLSVL.

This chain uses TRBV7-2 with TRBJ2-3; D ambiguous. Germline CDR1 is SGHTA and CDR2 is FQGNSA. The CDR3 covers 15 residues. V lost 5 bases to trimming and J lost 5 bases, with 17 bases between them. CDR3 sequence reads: CASSASLSPRDTQYF. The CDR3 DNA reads TGTGCCAGCAGCGCAAGTCTCTCTCCCAGAGATACGCAGTATTTT.

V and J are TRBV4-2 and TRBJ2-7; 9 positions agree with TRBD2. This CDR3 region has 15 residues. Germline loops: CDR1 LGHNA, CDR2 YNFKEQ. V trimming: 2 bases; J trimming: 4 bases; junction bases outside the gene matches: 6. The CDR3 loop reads CASSQISSGVYEQYF. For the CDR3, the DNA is TGTGCCAGCAGCCAAATATCTAGCGGGGTATACGAGCAGTACTTC.